Listed here are 10 T cell receptor beta chains from one sample, sequenced in a study of human T cells and chemical hapten exposure. Stated time point: pre-sensitization, week 0. The treatment is: therapeutic diphenylcyclopropenone sensitization with weekly scalp DPC. One entry per CDR3 protein, called by TCRdb with MiXCR from the RACE reads. The top ten clones hold more than 0.95% of a sample with a few hundred thousand distinct CDR3 sequences, around 7% of them seen once. The sequences come from whole blood, collected in connection with sensitization to the hapten diphenylcyclopropenone (DPC). Receptor source: a man between 18 and 29 years old with alopecia areata. Some clones in this sample may be carry-over from other donors' samples.

This clonotype was counted many times. The chain has TRBV28 and TRBJ1-3; a possible D gene is TRBD1 (5 bases). Germline CDR1 reads MDHEN; CDR2 reads SYDVKM. V gave up 0 bases and J gave up 2 bases, with 11 bases separating them. CDR3 size: 16 residues. CDR3 DNA sequence: TGTGCCAGCAGTTTATGGGGGCAGGGTACTGGAAACACCATATATTTT. It yields the protein CASSLWGQGTGNTIYF.

This clonotype was seen more than once but under ten times. This chain connects TRBV7-2 to TRBJ2-3, with 9 bases that match TRBD2. There are 15 residues in the CDR3. Germline assignment: CDR1 SGHTA and CDR2 FQGNSA. J gave up 6 bases and V 3 bases, and 7 bases lay outside the gene matches. The CDR3 is CASSFRRGGPDTQYF. CDR3 nucleotide sequence: TGTGCCAGCAGCTTTCGGCGGGGGGGCCCCGATACGCAGTATTTT. Full variable domain (missing parts from reference TRBV7-2 and TRBJ2-3): GAGVSQSPSNKVTEKGKDVELRCDPISGHTALYWYRQSLGQGLEFLIYFQGNSAPDKSGLPSDRFSAERTGGSVSTLTIQRTQQEDSAVYLCASSFRRGGPDTQYFGPGTRLTVL.

This chain connects TRBV19 to TRBJ1-6; D ambiguous. CDR1 and CDR2 from the germline V gene are LNHDA and SQIVND (reference sequence). This CDR3 has 14 residues. V lost 1 base and J 6 bases, leaving 7 bases between the germline ends. The CDR3 loop is CASSIVLINSPLHF. CDR3 sequence (DNA): TGTGCCAGTAGTATAGTACTGATTAATTCACCCCTCCACTTT.

This clonotype was seen many times. This rearrangement joins TRBV7-2 to TRBJ2-4; D perhaps matches TRBD1 (6 bases). Between the trimmed V and J ends, which lost 0 bases and 8 bases, there was a span of 14 bases. Germline-derived CDR1 and CDR2 are SGHTA and FQGNSA. The length of the CDR3 is 15 residues. The CDR3 loop reads CASSLAGSRGDIQYF. For the CDR3, the DNA is TGTGCCAGCAGCTTAGCGGGGAGCAGGGGTGACATTCAGTACTTC.

The V gene is TRBV28, the J gene TRBJ1-1, with unresolved D. Trimming took off 2 bases at V and 0 bases at J, with 10 bases between the two ends. Germline CDR1 and CDR2: MDHEN and SYDVKM. This CDR3 is built from 15 residues. Written as DNA, the CDR3 is TGTGCCAGCAGTTTAGTACGGTCCATGAACACTGAAGCTTTCTTT. Translated, it gives CASSLVRSMNTEAFF.

This clonotype was seen only a few times. J is TRBJ2-7 and V is TRBV11-2; 8 bases are shared with TRBD1. Germline CDR1 SGHAT, CDR2 FQNNGV. V lost 2 bases to trimming and J lost 0 bases; unmatched junction nucleotides: 15. The CDR3 extends over 19 amino acids. The CDR3 spells CASSLISGQGFSDSYEQYF. The CDR3, as DNA: TGTGCCAGCAGCTTAATATCAGGACAGGGATTCTCTGACTCCTACGAGCAGTACTTC.

The chain uses TRBV29-1 and TRBJ2-1; 8 nucleotides line up with TRBD1. J gave up 7 bases and V 6 bases, and 11 bases lay outside the gene matches. The CDR3 runs 14 residues. The germline gives CDR1 SQVTM, CDR2 ANQGSEA. CDR3 residues: CSVRSGQGHNEQFF. CDR3 coding DNA: TGCAGCGTGCGCTCCGGACAGGGTCATAATGAGCAGTTCTTC.

This clonotype was detected ten times or more. The chain has TRBV11-1 and TRBJ1-6; TRBD1 might be the D (6 bases). The CDR3 totals 15 residues. V lost 5 bases and J lost 6, with 14 bases in between. The germline CDR1 and CDR2 sequences are SGHAT and FQDESV (reference sequence). The CDR3 sequence: CASSLREGGNSPLHF. The DNA for the CDR3 is TGTGCCAGCAGCCTTCGGGAGGGGGGTAATTCACCCCTCCACTTT.

Here the CDR3 DNA reads TGTGCCAGCAGCGGGACAGGGGGTGGCACTGAAGCTTTCTTT. It translates to CASSGTGGGTEAFF. The chain employs TRBV28 and TRBJ1-1; 11 bases are a match to TRBD1. Trimming removed 6 bases from V and 4 bases from J; junction bases left unmatched: 4. Germline V gene lookup returns CDR1 MDHEN and CDR2 SYDVKM. The CDR3 runs to 14 residues.

This clonotype occurred a few times. CDR3 nucleotides: TGTGCCAGCAGCCCCGGGAGACTAGCGGGGGGAGGCAGTGAGCAGTTCTTC. Translating it yields CASSPGRLAGGGSEQFF. The chain joins TRBV7-9 to TRBJ2-1, with 13 bases fitting TRBD2. This CDR3 spans 17 amino acids. After removal of 5 bases from V and 9 bases from J, the junction contained 13 bases not matched to a gene. The germline V gene encodes CDR1 SEHNR and CDR2 FQNEAQ (reference sequence).